This TCR beta chain was observed in a study of vaccination effects on CD4 cells after COVID-19. Under the ViraFEST assay, PBMC were stimulated with viral peptide pools so that antigen-specific CD4+ T cells expanded. Sequencing was performed afterwards. Cultured cells yielded isolated CD4+ T cells after about ten days. All participants had two doses of either the BNT162b2 or mRNA-1273 vaccine. Some clones are missing from TCRdb's copy, which holds only in-frame ones; the method was immunoSEQ multiplex PCR. The table includes about 31,000 clones, 80% detected once. As regards this clone: Antigen specificity is unknown.

The germline gives CDR1 SGHRS, CDR2 YFSETQ. The V end was cut by 2 bases, the J end by 4 bases, with 21 bases between. CDR3 length: 17 residues. The sample in question was CD4+ T cells from PBMCs cultured with SARS-CoV-2 spike peptides, obtained after COVID-19 vaccination. This rearrangement joins TRBV5-1 to TRBJ1-1; tentatively, D is TRBD1 (5 bases). This TCR was recovered from a human donor who received a COVID-19 vaccine. Some clones in this sample may be carry-over from other donors' samples. The CDR3: CASSLQVMRLNGTEAFF. The CDR3 bases are TGCGCCAGCAGCTTACAGGTTATGAGGTTAAACGGCACTGAAGCTTTCTTT.